This T cell receptor (beta chain) stems from a study of cytomegalovirus exposure and HLA in healthy donors. The primer mix had 60 Vbeta and 13 Jbeta primers. The data were produced by immunoSEQ multiplex PCR, yet TCRdb's version contains in-frame clones alone and is incomplete. The profile shows about 150,000 clones, around 80% of them singletons. The sequenced material came from PBMCs. The receptor was isolated from a man younger than 30 in good health and CMV-seronegative.

For the CDR3, the DNA is TGTGCCAGCAGAGTGGGACAGGGGGAAGGCTACACCTTC. This codes for CASRVGQGEGYTF. The chain employs TRBV2 and TRBJ1-2; TRBD1 agrees at 11 bases. The CDR3 totals 13 residues. Per the germline V gene, CDR1 is SNHLY and CDR2 is FYNNEI. V dropped 6 bases and J dropped 8; count of bases not matched to a gene: 5.